The clone carrying this TCR beta chain turned up a few times. The antigen is not known. Germline CDR1 LGHNA, CDR2 YSLEER. The V end was cut by 4 bases, the J end by 0 bases, with 9 bases between. The CDR3 runs 15 residues. Template switching by 5'RACE produced TCR cDNA, adding a universal primer site and UMIs. TCRdb ran MiXCR on the 5' RACE reads and lists one entry per CDR3 protein. The table shows approximately 250,000 distinct CDR3 sequences, with roughly 6.3% occurring only once. These data belong to a study of T cells after yellow fever vaccination. Study at large: Researchers used SMART-Seq v4 Ultra Low Input to prepare fractions that had low cell numbers.

Study outcomes and limitations: The study noted that FACS-sorted repertoires could contain abundant clonotypes contaminating from the bulk population.

The J gene is TRBJ2-2, the V gene TRBV4-3; a weak D match, TRBD2 (7 bases). Sequencing used CD4+ T cells sorted from PBMCs, obtained on the day of the yellow fever booster vaccination. This sequence originates from a man in his thirties or forties who received the YFV17D yellow fever vaccine. The CDR3 loop reads CASSRGGANTGELFF. CDR3 nucleotides: TGCGCCAGCAGCCGGGGGGGCGCGAACACCGGGGAGCTGTTTTTT.